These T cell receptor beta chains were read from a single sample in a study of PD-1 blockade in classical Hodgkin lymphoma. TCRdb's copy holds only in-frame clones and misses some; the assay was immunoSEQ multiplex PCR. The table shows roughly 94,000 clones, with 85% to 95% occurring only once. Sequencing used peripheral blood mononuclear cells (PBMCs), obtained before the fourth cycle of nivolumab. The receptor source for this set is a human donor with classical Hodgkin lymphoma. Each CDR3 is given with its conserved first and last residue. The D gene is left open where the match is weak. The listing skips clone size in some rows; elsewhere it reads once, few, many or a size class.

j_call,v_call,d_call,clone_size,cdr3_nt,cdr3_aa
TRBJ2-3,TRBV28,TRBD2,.,TGTGCCAGCAGTTTATTATTGGGGGGAGGGATATTGCAGGATACGCAGTATTTT,CASSLLLGGGILQDTQYF
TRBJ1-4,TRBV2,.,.,TGTGCCAGCAGCCGACGGGGAGGTAATGAAAAACTGTTTTTT,CASSRRGGNEKLFF
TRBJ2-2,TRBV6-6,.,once,TGTGCCAGCAGTTACCGTAGGGGCACCGGGGAGCTGTTTTTT,CASSYRRGTGELFF
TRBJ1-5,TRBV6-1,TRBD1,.,TGTGCCACCTCTACTCAGGGGGCCGGCAATCAGCCCCAGCATTTT,CATSTQGAGNQPQHF
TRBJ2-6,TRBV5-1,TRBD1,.,TGCGCCAGCAGCTTGGGGGCAGGGGGCGATTCTGGGGCCAACGTCCTGACTTTC,CASSLGAGGDSGANVLTF
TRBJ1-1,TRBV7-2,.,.,TGTGCCAGCAGCTTACACAGGGAGGCTGAAGCTTTCTTT,CASSLHREAEAFF
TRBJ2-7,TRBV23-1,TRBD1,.,TGCGCCAGCGTCGGGGGCAGGGGGCCCCGCGAGCAGTACTTC,CASVGGRGPREQYF
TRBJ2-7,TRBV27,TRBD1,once,TGTGCCAGCGGGACAGCCTACGAGCAGTACTTC,CASGTAYEQYF
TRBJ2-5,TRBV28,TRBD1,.,TGTGCCAGCACCCAAACCGGGACAGGGGGGGAGACCCAGTACTTC,CASTQTGTGGETQYF
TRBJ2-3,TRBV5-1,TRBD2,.,TGCGCCAGCACCCCGGGGGGGGTTAGCACAGATACGCAGTATTTT,CASTPGGVSTDTQYF
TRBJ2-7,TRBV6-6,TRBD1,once,TGTGCCAGCAGTTACTCGACAGGGGGATTGACCTACGAGCAGTACTTC,CASSYSTGGLTYEQYF
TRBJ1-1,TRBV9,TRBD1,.,TGTGCCAGCAGCCATCCCCGGGACAGGCTCCCGAATGCTGAAGCTTTCTTT,CASSHPRDRLPNAEAFF
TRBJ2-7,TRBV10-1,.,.,TGCGCCAGCAGTGCAGGGGCTTCTGGGGAGCAGTACTTC,CASSAGASGEQYF
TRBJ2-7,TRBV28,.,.,TGTGCCACCCGGTCGGGGGTTAGGGAACCTCGAGAGCAGTACTTC,CATRSGVREPREQYF
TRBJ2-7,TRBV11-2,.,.,TGTGCCAGCAGCTTTATGTTGACGAGCATCTACGAGCAGTACTTC,CASSFMLTSIYEQYF
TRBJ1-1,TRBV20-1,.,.,TGCAGTGTCGACCGGCGCACTGAAGCTTTCTTT,CSVDRRTEAFF
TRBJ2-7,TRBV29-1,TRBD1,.,TGCAGCGTCATCCCGGGACAGGTGTTCTCCTACGAGCAGTACTTC,CSVIPGQVFSYEQYF
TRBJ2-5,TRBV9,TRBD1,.,TGTGCCAGCAGCGTACGACAGGGTGGGTTGGAGACCCAGTACTTC,CASSVRQGGLETQYF
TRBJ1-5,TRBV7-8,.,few,TGTGCCAGCAGCCCCGGAGACAGGCGCCCAAATCAGCCCCAGCATTTT,CASSPGDRRPNQPQHF
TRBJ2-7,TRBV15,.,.,TGTGCCACCAGCAGAGATGACCGCCCAGAGAAGCAGTACTTC,CATSRDDRPEKQYF
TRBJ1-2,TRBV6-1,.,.,TGTGCCAGCAGGATAAACTATGGCTACACCTTC,CASRINYGYTF
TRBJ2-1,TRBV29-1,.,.,TGCAGCGTACGCCGGGCCCAACGGGACAATGAGCAGTTCTTC,CSVRRAQRDNEQFF
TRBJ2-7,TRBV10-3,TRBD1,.,TGTGCCATCGCCAAGGGGGACAGGGTTTACGAGCAGTACTTC,CAIAKGDRVYEQYF
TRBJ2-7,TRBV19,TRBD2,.,TGTGCCAGTAGTGTTACTAGCGGGAGTGACGAGCAGTACTTC,CASSVTSGSDEQYF
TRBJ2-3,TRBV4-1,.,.,TGCGCCAGCAGCCCAAACGCAGATACGCAGTATTTT,CASSPNADTQYF
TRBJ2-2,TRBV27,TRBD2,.,TGTGCCAGCAGTTTGACTAGCGGGAGTCCCGGGGAGCTGTTTTTT,CASSLTSGSPGELFF
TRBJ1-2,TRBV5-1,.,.,TGCGCCAGCAGCCGTGGTGAAACAGGGCCCTATGGCTACACCTTC,CASSRGETGPYGYTF
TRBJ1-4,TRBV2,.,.,TGTGCCAGCAGTCCCCATACTACTGAGCTGTTTTTT,CASSPHTTELFF
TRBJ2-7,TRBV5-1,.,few,TGCGCCAGCAGCTTAACGACAGGGAGGGACCACGAGCAGTACTTC,CASSLTTGRDHEQYF
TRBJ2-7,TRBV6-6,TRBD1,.,TGTGCCAGCAGCCCATTATTTACAGGGGGCACCTACGAGCAGTACTTC,CASSPLFTGGTYEQYF
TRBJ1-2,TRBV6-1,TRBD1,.,TGTGCCAGCAAACAGGGGGCATCCTATGGCTACACCTTC,CASKQGASYGYTF
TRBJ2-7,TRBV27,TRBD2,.,TGTGCCAGCAGGAACGCGGGGGGGGGTACGCACGAGCAGTACTTC,CASRNAGGGTHEQYF